A single TCR beta chain is shown here with its context. Some clones are missing from TCRdb's copy, which holds only in-frame ones; the method was immunoSEQ multiplex PCR. Of under 250,000 clones in the sample, 80% to 90% were seen once. These data originate in a study of blood T cell repertoires in COVID-19. The CDR3 extends over 12 amino acids. Trimming shortened V by 3 bases and J by 6 bases, and 8 bases separated the two germline ends. Germline lookup yields CDR1 SGHDN and CDR2 FVKESK. The rearrangement links TRBV14 to TRBJ1-2, with D unclear. The sequenced sample was peripheral blood. This clonotype was obtained from a man of 80 years or more with acute or convalescent COVID-19. In DNA form, the CDR3 reads TGTGCCAGCAGCCATTCGGGTAATGGCTACACCTTC. Translating it yields CASSHSGNGYTF.